This TCR beta chain was found in a study of cytotoxic CD8 clonotypes in ibrutinib-treated CLL. At the level of the study: Across the patients, 10 to 12 were relapsed/refractory, roughly 16 treatment-naive and about 17 IGHV unmutated. Investigators collected response samples after a median around twelve months of treatment, range 6 to 36. Notes on the study in general: Clonality at baseline surpassed age-matched healthy donors and tracked circulating CD8+ T-cell counts.

Investigators sought sequencing depths of between 1 in 200,000 and 1 in 1 million T cells. Measured with immunoSEQ multiplex PCR; TCRdb has only the in-frame clones, and not every one. The repertoire has about 140,000 clones, roughly 90% of them found once; the top ten carry under 14%. Trimming took off 0 bases at V and 0 bases at J, with 18 bases between the two ends. Germline V gene lookup returns CDR1 MNHNS and CDR2 SASEGT. The CDR3 has 19 amino acids. Regarding this clone: Its antigen is not identified.

Specimen: PBMCs, collected after 12 months of ibrutinib treatment. The TCR originated in a human donor with chronic lymphocytic leukemia. The chain links TRBV6-1 to TRBJ1-5; maybe TRBD1 (6 bases). The CDR3 region is CASSEALGTIIYSNQPQHF. DNA for the CDR3: TGTGCCAGCAGTGAAGCTCTGGGGACAATAATTTATAGCAATCAGCCCCAGCATTTT.